This T cell receptor beta chain came from a study of spatial heterogeneity in lung cancer. Study-wide context: A module score for T cells, taken from matched bulk RNA-seq, correlated strongly with TCR transcript counts in tumor regions. A unique TCR and UMI combination showed up more than ten times in raw reads, on average. Study results and caveats: Tumors with more nonsynonymous mutations had more expanded intratumoral alpha and beta TCRs.

This clonotype was seen at least ten times. Its matching antigen is unknown. This beta chain slipped into a library made for alpha chains as a stray read, so its size is not meaningful. The library protocol tagged each TCR cDNA with a unique molecular identifier. TCRdb re-called the 5' RACE reads through MiXCR, storing one row per CDR3 protein. The sample lists 8,000 to 10,000 distinct CDR3 sequences, roughly an eighth occurring once. Time point meaning: sample taken at primary tumor resection. Researchers sequenced whole RNA taken from tumor, nontumor lung or frozen PBMC without sorting. This sequence originates from a male donor with early-stage non-small cell lung cancer. Sequencing was performed on lung tumor tissue, taken at surgery.

The CDR3 nucleotides read TGTGCCAGCTCACCCCGACGGGAAACTTACACCGGGGAGCTGTTTTTT. This gives the protein CASSPRRETYTGELFF. V gene TRBV18 combines with J gene TRBJ2-2; D possibly corresponds to TRBD2 (5 bases). The germline V gene has CDR1 KGHSH and CDR2 LQKENI. CDR3 size: 16 residues. Trimming shortened V by 3 bases and J by 3 bases, and 14 bases separated the two germline ends.